One sample yielded the 11 T cell receptor beta chains listed below, sequenced in a study of T-cell reconstitution after alpha-beta-depleted transplantation in children. Unique molecular identifiers tagged the TCRbeta library. TCRdb analysed the PCR reads with MiXCR anew, one entry per CDR3 protein. The sample contains about half a million distinct CDR3 sequences, roughly an eighth of which appear only once. Sequencing used PBMCs from the stem cell graft donor, obtained from the stem cell graft. These receptors came from a human donor who donated a stem cell graft to a child with combined immunodeficiency.

CDR3 amino acids: CASSQEIQGEQYF. DNA for the CDR3: TGTGCCAGCAGCCAAGAGATACAGGGGGAGCAGTACTTC. The chain has TRBV14 and TRBJ2-7; TRBD1 matches at 7 bases. V lost 0 bases and J lost 7; bases outside the gene matches: 3. This CDR3 has 13 amino acids. The germline gives CDR1 SGHDN, CDR2 FVKESK. Based on the CDR3 plus reference TRBV14 and TRBJ2-7, the full variable domain is EAGVTQFPSHSVIEKGQTVTLRCDPISGHDNLYWYRRVMGKEIKFLLHFVKESKQDESGMPNNRFLAERTGGTYSTLKVQPAELEDSGVYFCASSQEIQGEQYFGPGTRLTVT.

The chain recombines TRBV5-1 with TRBJ1-1, with 8 bases aligning to TRBD1. Germline V lookup: CDR1 SGHRS, CDR2 YFSETQ. V gave up 0 bases and J gave up 5 bases; unmatched junction bases: 9. This CDR3 has 16 amino acids. CDR3 nucleotide sequence: TGCGCCAGCAGCTTGGACCAGGGGGCGAGTTGGACTGAAGCTTTCTTT. Its translation is CASSLDQGASWTEAFF. Supplemented by reference TRBV5-1 and TRBJ1-1, the full variable domain reads KAGVTQTPRYLIKTRGQQVTLSCSPISGHRSVSWYQQTPGQGLQFLFEYFSETQRNKGNFPGRFSGRQFSNSRSEMNVSTLELGDSALYLCASSLDQGASWTEAFFGQGTRLTVV.

This clonotype came up a few times. The chain recombines TRBV12-3 or TRBV12-4 with TRBJ2-7; 7 nucleotides agree with TRBD2. The junction had 3 bases not matched to a gene; V was cut back by 1 base and J by 6 bases. This CDR3 is 13 amino acids long. CDR3 nucleotides: TGTGCCAGCAGTTTAGTTCGCGGGGGCGAGCAGTACTTC. This sequence encodes CASSLVRGGEQYF.

At least ten counts were recorded for this clonotype. This chain links TRBV12-3 or TRBV12-4 with TRBJ1-1, with 9 positions matching TRBD1. V shed 7 bases and J 4 bases; nucleotides not matched to a gene: 4. This CDR3 spans 13 amino acids. The CDR3 is CASTLDRGTEAFF. In DNA form, the CDR3 reads TGTGCCAGCACCCTGGACAGGGGCACTGAAGCTTTCTTT.

This clonotype has just a few counts. The chain uses TRBV3-1 and TRBJ1-2, with a tentative D call TRBD1 (5 bases). The CDR3 has 14 amino acids. Deletions cut 4 bases from V and 8 bases from J, with 17 bases between. Per germline, CDR1 LGHDT and CDR2 YNNKEL (reference sequence). The CDR3 DNA follows: TGTGCCAGCAGCCTAGCGGGGGGGAAAGAGGGCTACACCTTC. It is translated as CASSLAGGKEGYTF.

At least ten counts were recorded for this clonotype. This chain's CDR3 is CASSFRGPGELFF. CDR3 DNA sequence: TGTGCCAGCAGTTTTAGGGGGCCCGGGGAGCTGTTTTTT. V and J are TRBV12-3 or TRBV12-4 and TRBJ2-2; 7 bases agree with TRBD1. J lost 6 bases, V lost 3 bases, and 1 base had no gene match. This CDR3 has 13 residues.

This clonotype has a count of ten or more. The chain uses TRBV9 and TRBJ2-7; 7 bases map to TRBD1. V dropped 4 bases and J dropped 4; count of bases not matched to a gene: 8. CDR1 is SGDLS, CDR2 YYNGEE, per germline. The CDR3 sequence is 14 residues long. This chain's CDR3 is CASSPSQGVYEQYF. DNA of the CDR3: TGTGCCAGCAGCCCCAGCCAGGGGGTGTACGAGCAGTACTTC.

The chain recombines TRBV14 with TRBJ2-6, with 11 bases lining up with TRBD1. V shed 0 bases and J 1 base; nucleotides not matched to a gene: 8. Germline-derived CDR1 and CDR2 are SGHDN and FVKESK. The CDR3 is 20 residues long. The CDR3 DNA is TGTGCCAGCAGCCAAGAAACCCCGGACAGGGGGCTGTCTGGGGCCAACGTCCTGACTTTC. Translation gives CASSQETPDRGLSGANVLTF.

This clonotype was counted a few times. V gene TRBV12-3 or TRBV12-4 combines with J gene TRBJ1-2; no clear D gene. V was pared by 7 bases and J by 0 bases, with 12 bases between. The CDR3 is 14 residues long. CDR3 loop: CASTVGIANYGYTF. DNA of the CDR3: TGTGCCAGCACGGTGGGGATAGCTAACTATGGCTACACCTTC.

Only a few counts were recorded for this clonotype. The V and J genes are TRBV12-3 or TRBV12-4 and TRBJ2-7, with 7 bases identical to TRBD1. Losses at the gene ends were 3 bases for V and 3 bases for J; bases not matched to a gene: 5. The CDR3 extends over 14 amino acids. For the CDR3, the DNA is TGTGCCAGCAGTTTTACAGGGGCCAACTACGAGCAGTACTTC. Translated: CASSFTGANYEQYF.

The V and J genes are TRBV15 and TRBJ1-1; D gene ambiguous. In germline, CDR1 is LNHNV, CDR2 YYDKDF (reference sequence). The V gene lost 0 bases and the J gene lost 5 bases, with 10 bases spanning the gap. The CDR3 covers 14 residues. The CDR3 sequence is CATSRDRSGTEAFF. In DNA form, the CDR3 reads TGTGCCACCAGCAGAGATCGGAGCGGGACTGAAGCTTTCTTT. Full variable domain (outside the CDR3, taken from reference TRBV15 and TRBJ1-1): DAMVIQNPRYQVTQFGKPVTLSCSQTLNHNVMYWYQQKSSQAPKLLFHYYDKDFNNEADTPDNFQSRRPNTSFCFLDIRSPGLGDTAMYLCATSRDRSGTEAFFGQGTRLTVV.